The T cell receptor beta chain under discussion was sequenced for a study of blood T cell repertoires in COVID-19. Whole-study context: From T cells, B-cell-depleted T cells, or PBMCs came the material, which was cDNA or gDNA.

Measured with immunoSEQ multiplex PCR; TCRdb has only the in-frame clones, and not every one. The repertoire has 280,000 or so clones, 80% to 90% of them found once; the top ten carry around 2.2%. Participants came from roughly 23 US areas, aged about 18 to 89 years. The sample was PBMCs or T cells enriched from blood (not recorded which). The TCR was taken from a young man who had recovered from COVID-19.

For the CDR3, the DNA is TGCGCCAGCAGCGGCGGGGGTGCATACAATGAGCAGTTCTTC. Translating gives CASSGGGAYNEQFF. This chain links TRBV5-1 with TRBJ2-1; 7 nucleotides align to TRBD2. This CDR3 has 14 residues. The germline gives CDR1 SGHRS, CDR2 YFSETQ. J gave up 4 bases and V 4 bases, and 5 bases lay outside the gene matches.